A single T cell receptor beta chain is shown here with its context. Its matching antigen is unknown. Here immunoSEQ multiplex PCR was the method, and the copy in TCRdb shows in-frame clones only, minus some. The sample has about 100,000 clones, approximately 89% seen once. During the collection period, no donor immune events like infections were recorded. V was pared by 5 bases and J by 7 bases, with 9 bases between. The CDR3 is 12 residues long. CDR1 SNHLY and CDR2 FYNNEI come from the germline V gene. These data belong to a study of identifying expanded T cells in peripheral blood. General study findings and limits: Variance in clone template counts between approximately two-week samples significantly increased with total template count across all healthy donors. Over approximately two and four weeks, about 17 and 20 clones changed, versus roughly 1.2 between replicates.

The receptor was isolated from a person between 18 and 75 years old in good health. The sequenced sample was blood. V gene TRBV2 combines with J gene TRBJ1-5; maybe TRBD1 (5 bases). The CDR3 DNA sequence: TGTGCCAGCAGTCACCGGGGGCAGCCCCAGCATTTT. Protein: CASSHRGQPQHF.